The 3 T cell receptor beta chains in this list originate from one sample, sequenced in a study of human T cells and chemical hapten exposure. Time point indicated: patch test 1, 2 weeks after DPC sensitization. This sample's treatment: therapeutic diphenylcyclopropenone sensitization with weekly scalp DPC. TCRdb re-analysed the RACE reads in MiXCR, keeping a single row per CDR3 protein. The data show approximately 400,000 distinct CDR3 sequences, around 5% seen once. Specimen: whole blood, collected in connection with sensitization to the hapten diphenylcyclopropenone (DPC). The receptors originated from a woman between 50 and 59 years old with alopecia areata. Some clones in this sample may be carry-over from other donors' samples.

This clonotype was seen only a few times. This sequence joins TRBV28 and TRBJ1-5; D might be TRBD1 (6 bases). Germline values: CDR1 MDHEN, CDR2 SYDVKM. The CDR3 contains 14 residues. Trimming took 2 bases from V and 6 from J, leaving 11 bases between them. CDR3 sequence reads: CASSLRGARQPQHF. CDR3 coding DNA: TGTGCCAGCAGTTTACGGGGGGCACGTCAGCCCCAGCATTTT.

This clonotype has a handful of counts. CDR3 sequence reads: CSASIAIANYGYTF. CDR3 in DNA: TGCAGTGCTAGTATCGCAATCGCTAACTATGGCTACACCTTC. The chain couples TRBV20-1 to TRBJ1-2; D gene unclear. This CDR3 is 14 amino acids long. CDR1 DFQATT and CDR2 SNEGSKA come from the germline V gene (reference sequence). Trimming left V 3 bases short and J 0 bases short, with 11 bases between.

This clonotype occurred many times. This CDR3 reads CASSKNERRSYNEQFF. Written as DNA, the CDR3 is TGTGCCAGCAGCAAAAACGAGAGACGGTCCTACAATGAGCAGTTCTTC. The chain employs TRBV21-1 and TRBJ2-1. TRBV21-1 is reported as a pseudogene. The CDR3 has 16 amino acids.